A single sample gave rise to the 7 T cell receptor beta chains below, sequenced in a study of blood T cell repertoires in COVID-19. Profiling relied on immunoSEQ multiplex PCR, and the TCRdb table lists in-frame clones only, not all of them. The data hold about 160,000 clones, with more than 70% observed a single time. The sequenced sample was PBMCs or T cells enriched from blood (not recorded which). These receptors were obtained from a man aged 55-75 years who had recovered from COVID-19.

V is TRBV14 and J is TRBJ1-1; 9 bases are shared with TRBD1. Germline trimming cut 3 bases from V and 1 base from J; bases unmatched to any gene: 6. This CDR3 is 16 amino acids long. The germline V gene encodes CDR1 SGHDN and CDR2 FVKESK. CDR3 in amino acids: CASSQLPGQGNTEAFF. CDR3 bases: TGTGCCAGCAGCCAGCTCCCGGGACAGGGGAACACTGAAGCTTTCTTT.

The chain employs TRBV19 and TRBJ2-2, with D possibly matching TRBD2 (6 bases). Looked up from germline, CDR1 is LNHDA and CDR2 is SQIVND (reference sequence). This CDR3 is built from 15 residues. V lost 5 bases to trimming and J lost 0 bases, with 10 bases between them. Here the CDR3 DNA reads TGTGCCAGTAGTCCACGGGAGACGAACACCGGGGAGCTGTTTTTT. It codes for CASSPRETNTGELFF.

In this sample, this clone turned up once. The chain employs TRBV4-2 and TRBJ2-3; D call uncertain. V lost 1 base and J lost 4, with 3 bases in between. Germline CDR1 LGHNA, CDR2 YNFKEQ. CDR3 length: 12 residues. CDR3 nucleotides: TGTGCCAGCAGCCAAGTAGCAGATACGCAGTATTTT. This translates into CASSQVADTQYF.

V and J are TRBV28 and TRBJ2-4; TRBD2 is a possible D gene (6 bases). V shed 6 bases and J shed 2 bases, with 23 bases lying between them. Germline V gene sequence: CDR1 MDHEN, CDR2 SYDVKM. There are 18 residues in the CDR3. CDR3 protein: CASSLGGMEWNTKNIQYF. In DNA form, the CDR3 reads TGTGCCAGCAGCTTAGGAGGGATGGAGTGGAATACCAAAAACATTCAGTACTTC.

The chain combines TRBV11-2 with TRBJ2-3; 11 nucleotides line up with TRBD2. Per the germline V gene, CDR1 is SGHAT and CDR2 is FQNNGV. Trimming took 5 bases from V and 12 from J; bases not matched to a gene: 16. This CDR3 is 16 amino acids long. CDR3: CASSAGTSGILLAQYF. The CDR3 nucleotides are TGTGCCAGCAGCGCGGGGACTAGCGGAATCCTTCTAGCACAGTATTTT.

The V and J genes are TRBV5-1 and TRBJ2-3, with 7 bases identical to TRBD2. Looked up from germline, CDR1 is SGHRS and CDR2 is YFSETQ. The CDR3 loop spans 15 amino acids. Unmatched junction bases numbered 6, after V lost 4 bases and J lost 1 base. The CDR3 region has the DNA TGCGCCAGCAGCCCTGGGGCGGGGGGCACAGATACGCAGTATTTT. It specifies CASSPGAGGTDTQYF.

The rearrangement links TRBV9 to TRBJ1-4, with D maybe TRBD1 (6 bases). Trimming left V 4 bases short and J 6 bases short, with 10 bases between. Per germline, CDR1 SGDLS and CDR2 YYNGEE. This CDR3 is built from 13 residues. The CDR3 DNA is TGTGCCAGCAGCAAGGGGGTAGATGAAAAACTGTTTTTT. It codes for CASSKGVDEKLFF.